The sequence of this TCR beta chain was determined in a study of technical replicates of blood from a few donors. TCRdb keeps only in-frame clones here, not all; method: immunoSEQ multiplex PCR. The sample records more than 80,000 clones, approximately 94% being singletons. From germline, CDR1 is SGHVS and CDR2 FQNEAQ. With 2 bases removed from V and 1 base from J, the gap between germline ends came to 21 bases. The CDR3 has 18 residues. The receptor's source is a human donor in good health. The chain joins TRBV7-8 to TRBJ2-7; D is uncertain. Sequencing input: T cells isolated from PBMCs. CDR3 sequence: CASSLTGAWADFSYEQYF. CDR3 in DNA: TGTGCCAGCAGCTTAACCGGCGCGTGGGCAGATTTTTCCTACGAGCAGTACTTC.